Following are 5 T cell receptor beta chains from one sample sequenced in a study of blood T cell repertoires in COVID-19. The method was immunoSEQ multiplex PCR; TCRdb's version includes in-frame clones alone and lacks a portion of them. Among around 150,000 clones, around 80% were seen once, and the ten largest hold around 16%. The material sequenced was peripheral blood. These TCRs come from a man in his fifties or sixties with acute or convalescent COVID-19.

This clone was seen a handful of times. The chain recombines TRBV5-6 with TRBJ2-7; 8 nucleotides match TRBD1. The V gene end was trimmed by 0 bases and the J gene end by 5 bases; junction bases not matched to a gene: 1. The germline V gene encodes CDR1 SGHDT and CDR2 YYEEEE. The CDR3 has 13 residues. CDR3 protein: CASSLGQGNEQYV. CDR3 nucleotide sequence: TGTGCCAGCAGCTTGGGACAGGGGAACGAGCAGTACGTC.

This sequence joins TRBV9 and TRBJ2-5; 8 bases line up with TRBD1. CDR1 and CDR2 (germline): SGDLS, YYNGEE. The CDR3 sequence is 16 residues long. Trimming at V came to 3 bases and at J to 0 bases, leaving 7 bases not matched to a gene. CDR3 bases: TGTGCCAGCAGCGATAGACAGGGGACGTACCAAGAGACCCAGTACTTC. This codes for CASSDRQGTYQETQYF.

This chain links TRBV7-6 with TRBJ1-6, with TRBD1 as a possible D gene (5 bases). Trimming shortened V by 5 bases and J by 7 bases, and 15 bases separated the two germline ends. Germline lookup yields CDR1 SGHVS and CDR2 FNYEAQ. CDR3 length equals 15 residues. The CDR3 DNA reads TGTGCCAGCAGCACCAGACAGAACTACAATTCACCCCTCCACTTT. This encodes CASSTRQNYNSPLHF.

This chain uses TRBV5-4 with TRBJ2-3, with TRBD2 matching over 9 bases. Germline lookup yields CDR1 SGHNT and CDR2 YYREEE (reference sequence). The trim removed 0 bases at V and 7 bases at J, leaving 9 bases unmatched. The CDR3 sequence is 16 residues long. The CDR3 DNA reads TGTGCCAGCAGCTTGGGCGGGGCGGGGGGGCTCCATACGCAGTATTTT. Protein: CASSLGGAGGLHTQYF.

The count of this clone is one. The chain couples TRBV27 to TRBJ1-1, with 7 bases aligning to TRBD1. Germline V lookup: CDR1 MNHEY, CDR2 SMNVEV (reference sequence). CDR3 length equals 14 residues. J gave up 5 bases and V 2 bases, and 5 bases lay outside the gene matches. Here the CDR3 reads CASSLEGGRTEAFF. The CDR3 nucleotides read TGTGCCAGCAGTTTAGAAGGGGGCAGAACTGAAGCTTTCTTT.